This T cell receptor beta chain was captured by sequencing in a study of a mutant IDH1 vaccine in newly diagnosed glioma. Background on the study: The treated group averaged approximately 42 years old and was roughly 62% male, approximately 38% female. Whole-study results and caveats: Variations in leading peripheral T cell clonotypes appeared to have no connection with pseudoprogression.

Germline assignment: CDR1 LNHDA and CDR2 SQIVND (reference sequence). Trimming took 4 bases from V and 1 from J, leaving 10 bases between them. This CDR3 is built from 14 residues. In regard to this clone: Its cognate antigen is unknown.

Here immunoSEQ multiplex PCR was the method, and the copy in TCRdb shows in-frame clones only, minus some. Among 40,000 to 45,000 clones, approximately 72% were seen once, and the ten largest hold about 5%. Time point here: week 23, last vaccination. With topical imiquimod, each dose of the vaccine consisted of 300 ug of mutant IDH1 20-mer peptide. Patients carried new grade 3 or 4 IDH1-mutant astrocytomas lacking nuclear ATRX. The sequence came from a man aged 50 to 59 with glioma. The source was PBMCs, collected from a glioma patient whose treatment included an IDH1 peptide vaccine. This rearrangement joins TRBV19 to TRBJ2-5; D possibly corresponds to TRBD2 (7 bases). CDR3 in DNA: TGTGCCAGTAGTAAGGGGGGGGGCCAAGAGACCCAGTACTTC. Encoded protein: CASSKGGGQETQYF.